This T cell receptor beta chain came from a study of T cell repertoires in ileal Crohn's disease. The wider study: About half of patients got postoperative therapy: 11 thiopurines, around 19 anti-TNF. Study-wide results and caveats: Active smokers at surgery had more clonal expansions than non-smokers. Every patient over 26.8% clonality showed endoscopic recurrence.

The CDR3 is made up of 15 amino acids. Looked up from germline, CDR1 is SGHDN and CDR2 is FVKESK. V was pared by 0 bases and J by 0 bases, with 9 bases between. A note on this clone: The antigen is not known.

This table comes from immunoSEQ multiplex PCR, and its TCRdb copy is limited to in-frame clones, with some not included. In the table there are some 900 clones, about 88% of which are singletons. Sequencing input: ileal tissue. The TCR originated in an adult with Crohn's disease. This chain connects TRBV14 to TRBJ2-7; unclear D gene. The CDR3 coding sequence is TGTGCCAGCAGCCAAGATCTCGGGTTCTCCTACGAGCAGTACTTC. Translation gives CASSQDLGFSYEQYF.